The rows below give T cell receptor beta chains drawn from one sample of a study of blood T cell repertoires in COVID-19. The repertoire was sequenced with immunoSEQ multiplex PCR; TCRdb's copy has only in-frame clones and lacks some. The sample yields about 260,000 clones, 86% seen once. Sequenced material: peripheral blood. The receptors stem from a man aged 40-50 years with active or convalescent COVID-19. Both conserved end residues are part of each CDR3. D genes are given only for firm matches. Size tells how often a clone was seen (once, few, many) or the class of an expanded clone, and some rows leave it out.

>TRBJ2-5|NA|TRBV5-1|NA
TGCGCCAGCAGCTTGGCGGGTCTCGGGGGACAAGAGACCCAGTACTTC
CASSLAGLGGQETQYF
>TRBJ2-1|NA|TRBV20-1|once
TGCAGTGCTAGTAGTGGGCATGAGCAGTTCTTC
CSASSGHEQFF
>TRBJ2-1|TRBD2|TRBV2|NA
TGTGCCAGCAGTGAACCTCGTGAGGGACTAGCGGGAGGGAGTAGTTACAATGAGCAGTTCTTC
CASSEPREGLAGGSSYNEQFF
>TRBJ1-2|NA|TRBV11-3|NA
TGTGCCAGCAGCTCCCTTTGGGCAGGCGGCTACACCTTC
CASSSLWAGGYTF
>TRBJ2-2|TRBD1|TRBV27|NA
TGTGCCAGCAGGTGGGACAGGGTGGCCGGGGAGCTGTTTTTT
CASRWDRVAGELFF
>TRBJ1-6|TRBD1|TRBV24-1|NA
TGTGCCACCAGCCAGGGGGGTGGTGGACCCCTCCACTTT
CATSQGGGGPLHF
>TRBJ2-7|TRBD1|TRBV6-5|NA
TGTGCCAGCAGCAGGGACAGGGACTTTTCCTACGAGCAGTACTTC
CASSRDRDFSYEQYF
>TRBJ2-5|TRBD2|TRBV5-1|few
TGCGCCAGCAGCCCGGAGTCGGGGTTTCTGCGGGGGGGTGTTGAGACCCAGTACTTC
CASSPESGFLRGGVETQYF
>TRBJ2-6|NA|TRBV25-1|NA
TGTGCCAGCAGTGATCCTCGCTCTGGGGCCAACGTCCTGACTTTC
CASSDPRSGANVLTF
>TRBJ1-6|TRBD1|TRBV9|NA
TGTGCCAGCAGCGAGGGGACAGGGTTGGGGTCACCCCTCCACTTT
CASSEGTGLGSPLHF
>TRBJ1-2|NA|TRBV30|NA
TGTGCCTGGAACTCGTTCTATGGCTACACCTTC
CAWNSFYGYTF
>TRBJ1-1|NA|TRBV5-1|NA
TGCGCCAGCAGCTGGACCAAGCGGGAAACTGAAGCTTTCTTT
CASSWTKRETEAFF
>TRBJ2-1|TRBD1|TRBV6-4|NA
TGTGCCAGCGGCGACCCGGGACAGGGCTACAATGAGCAGTTCTTC
CASGDPGQGYNEQFF
>TRBJ2-2|NA|TRBV2|NA
TGTGCCAGCATAGAACAGGGAAACACCGGGGAGCTGTTTTTT
CASIEQGNTGELFF
>TRBJ2-6|NA|TRBV5-4|NA
TGTGCCAGCAGCTTGGTTAGTTCTGGGGCCAACGTCCTGACTTTC
CASSLVSSGANVLTF
>TRBJ2-7|NA|TRBV7-9|NA
TGTGCCAGCAGCTCGTCAGAGGGTTTAGGACTCTACGAGCAGTACTTC
CASSSSEGLGLYEQYF
>TRBJ1-2|NA|TRBV7-9|once
TGTGCCAGCAGCTCCTCTTTCTTGGACTCCGGGAGTGCCTATGGCTACACCTTC
CASSSSFLDSGSAYGYTF
>TRBJ1-6|NA|TRBV30|NA
TGTGCCTGGAGTGTACCCCTGGGCCCGCGGGATTCACCCCTCCACTTT
CAWSVPLGPRDSPLHF